Following are 4 T cell receptor beta chains from one sample sequenced in a study of blood T cell repertoires in COVID-19. The method was immunoSEQ multiplex PCR; TCRdb's version includes in-frame clones alone and lacks a portion of them. Of roughly 80,000 clones listed, approximately 90% are singletons. Sequencing input: peripheral blood. These receptors came from a man aged 45 to 65 with COVID-19, enrolled during active disease.

This chain joins TRBV20-1 and TRBJ2-3; D is undetermined. Germline V gene data show CDR1 as DFQATT and CDR2 as SNEGSKA (reference sequence). The CDR3 has 11 amino acids. Trimming took off 0 bases at V and 11 bases at J, with 9 bases between the two ends. The DNA of the CDR3 is TGCAGTGCTAGAGATATCCGTGTGCAGTATTTT. Encoded protein: CSARDIRVQYF.

V is TRBV11-2 and J is TRBJ1-2; 8 bases align to TRBD1. CDR3 length: 17 amino acids. V lost 5 bases and J lost 4; bases outside the gene matches: 15. The germline V gene has CDR1 SGHAT and CDR2 FQNNGV. The CDR3 region has the DNA TGTGCCAGCAGCAGAACAGGGGGGGTACTTCCCTTCTATGGCTACACCTTC. Translated: CASSRTGGVLPFYGYTF. Supplemented by reference TRBV11-2 and TRBJ1-2, the full variable domain reads EAGVAQSPRYKIIEKRQSVAFWCNPISGHATLYWYQQILGQGPKLLIQFQNNGVVDDSQLPKDRFSAERLKGVDSTLKIQPAKLEDSAVYLCASSRTGGVLPFYGYTFGSGTRLTVV.

This chain links TRBV5-6 with TRBJ2-5; maybe TRBD2 (6 bases). With 1 base removed from V and 6 bases from J, the gap between germline ends came to 16 bases. CDR1 and CDR2 from the germline V gene are SGHDT and YYEEEE. There are 15 residues in the CDR3. The CDR3 nucleotides read TGTGCCAGCAGCTTGTACGGGAGAGGCCGACAGACCCAGTACTTC. Its translation is CASSLYGRGRQTQYF.

The rearrangement links TRBV19 to TRBJ2-1, with D maybe TRBD1 (6 bases). The CDR3 is 15 amino acids. The germline V and J ends were trimmed by 5 bases and 8 bases, with 19 bases remaining between them. CDR1 is LNHDA and CDR2 is SQIVND in the germline V gene (reference sequence). The chain's CDR3 is CASSPDRFGADEQFF. The CDR3 DNA reads as TGTGCCAGTAGTCCTGACAGGTTCGGGGCTGATGAGCAGTTCTTC.